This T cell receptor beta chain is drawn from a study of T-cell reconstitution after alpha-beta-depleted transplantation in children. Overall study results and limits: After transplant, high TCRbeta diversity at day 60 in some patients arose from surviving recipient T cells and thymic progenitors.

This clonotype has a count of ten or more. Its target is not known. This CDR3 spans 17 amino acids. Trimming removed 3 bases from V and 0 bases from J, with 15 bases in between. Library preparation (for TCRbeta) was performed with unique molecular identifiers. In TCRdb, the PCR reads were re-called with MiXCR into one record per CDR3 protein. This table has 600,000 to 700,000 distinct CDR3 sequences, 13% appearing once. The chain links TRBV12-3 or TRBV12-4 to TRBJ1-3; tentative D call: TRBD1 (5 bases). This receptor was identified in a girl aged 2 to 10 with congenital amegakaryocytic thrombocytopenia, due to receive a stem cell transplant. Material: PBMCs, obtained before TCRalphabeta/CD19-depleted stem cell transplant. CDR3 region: CASSFGGKGSSGNTIYF. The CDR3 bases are TGTGCCAGCAGTTTTGGGGGGAAGGGAAGCTCTGGAAACACCATATATTTT.